The 23 T cell receptor beta chains below come from one sample, sequenced in a study of OX40 agonist ivuxolimab in advanced cancers. Generated by immunoSEQ multiplex PCR, the TCRdb table keeps only in-frame clones and is missing some. The data hold roughly 80,000 clones, with about 88% observed a single time. Sequencing was performed on CD4+ or CD8+ T cells sorted from blood, taken in a trial of the OX40 agonist ivuxolimab. Receptors originate from an adult with an advanced solid tumor such as melanoma, head and neck, liver or kidney cancer.

V usage is TRBV27 and J usage is TRBJ1-5; 7 bases match TRBD1. The CDR3 covers 14 residues. Germline CDR1 MNHEY, CDR2 SMNVEV (reference sequence). Unmatched junction bases numbered 11, after V lost 11 bases and J lost 4 bases. CDR3 nucleotide sequence: TGTGCCGCGGGGCGACCGGGACAGAATCAGCCCCAGCATTTT. Translating it yields CAAGRPGQNQPQHF.

The chain carries TRBV7-9 and TRBJ1-4; D may be TRBD1 (5 bases). V lost 6 bases to trimming and J lost 7 bases, with 18 bases between them. Looked up from germline, CDR1 is SEHNR and CDR2 is FQNEAQ (reference sequence). This CDR3 is built from 15 residues. In DNA form, the CDR3 reads TGTGCCAGCAGGACTACCCTGGGGGAAGGTGAAAAACTGTTTTTT. Encoded protein: CASRTTLGEGEKLFF.

This clone showed up just a few times. DNA of the CDR3: TGTGCCTGGAGCGGGGGCGGGAGGGACCCCTACAATGAGCAGTTCTTC. Translation gives CAWSGGGRDPYNEQFF. J is TRBJ2-1 and V is TRBV30; TRBD2 aligns across 9 bases. V was clipped by 3 bases and J by 2 bases; unmatched bases: 8. This CDR3 contains 16 residues. CDR1 and CDR2 (germline): GTSNPN, SVGIG (reference sequence).

J is TRBJ1-6 and V is TRBV6-4; 7 positions agree with TRBD1. With V trimmed by 0 bases and J by 6 bases, 5 bases remained unmatched. This CDR3 is 16 amino acids long. Germline CDR1 and CDR2: MRHNA and SNTAGT. CDR3: CASSDSEGAGNSPLHF. CDR3 coding DNA: TGTGCCAGCAGTGACTCCGAGGGGGCAGGTAATTCACCCCTCCACTTT.

J is TRBJ1-2 and V is TRBV16, with D possibly TRBD1 on 5 matching bases. The ends were cut back, 4 bases at V and 2 bases at J, with 20 bases in the middle. Germline CDR1 is KGHSY and CDR2 is FQNENV. The CDR3 totals 17 residues. CDR3 in amino acids: CASSLGGPEKLNYGYTF. In nucleotides, the CDR3 is TGTGCCAGCAGCCTGGGGGGACCGGAGAAATTAAACTATGGCTACACCTTC.

V gene TRBV2 combines with J gene TRBJ2-5, with D possibly matching TRBD1 (7 bases). The CDR3 loop spans 15 amino acids. The germline V and J ends were trimmed by 6 bases and 3 bases, with 17 bases remaining between them. Germline values: CDR1 SNHLY, CDR2 FYNNEI. For the CDR3, the DNA is TGTGCCAGCAGGGGCGGGACAGAATCGGAAGAGACCCAGTACTTC. Amino acid sequence: CASRGGTESEETQYF. The full variable domain, in which reference TRBV2 and TRBJ2-5 provide the parts outside the CDR3, is EPEVTQTPSHQVTQMGQEVILRCVPISNHLYFYWYRQILGQKVEFLVSFYNNEISEKSEIFDDQFSVERPDGSNFTLKIRSTKLEDSAMYFCASRGGTESEETQYFGPGTRLLVL.

Concerning this clone itself: Other DNA sequences of this sample code for an identical CDR3. This rearrangement joins TRBV7-9 to TRBJ2-1; either TRBD1 or TRBD2 may supply D (5 bases each). CDR1 is SEHNR, CDR2 FQNEAQ, per germline (reference sequence). Trimming pared 2 bases from V and 3 bases from J, leaving 11 bases between. This CDR3 is 15 amino acids long. The CDR3 DNA sequence: TGTGCCAGCAGCTTAACCGGGACGTTCTACAATGAGCAGTTCTTC. Its protein product is CASSLTGTFYNEQFF.

The rearrangement joins TRBV19 to TRBJ2-2, with TRBD2 matching over 7 bases. The CDR3 is made up of 16 amino acids. J was trimmed by 6 bases and V by 3 bases; bases with no gene match: 10. CDR1 and CDR2 (germline): LNHDA, SQIVND (reference sequence). In nucleotides, the CDR3 is TGTGCCAGTAGTATGCCGGGAGGTCCCTCCCCCGGGGAGCTGTTTTTT. Its protein is CASSMPGGPSPGELFF.

The gene calls are TRBV2 and TRBJ1-5, with 11 nucleotides matching TRBD1. Germline V lookup: CDR1 SNHLY, CDR2 FYNNEI. The length of the CDR3 is 16 residues. Trimming at V came to 6 bases and at J to 7 bases, leaving 11 bases not matched to a gene. This chain's CDR3 is CASRAGTGGRGQPQHF. The CDR3 coding sequence is TGTGCCAGCAGGGCCGGGACAGGGGGAAGGGGGCAGCCCCAGCATTTT.

The genes are TRBV18 and TRBJ1-1; D is possibly TRBD1 (6 bases). Germline CDR1 reads KGHSH; CDR2 reads LQKENI. This CDR3 is 19 amino acids long. The V and J ends lost 2 bases and 0 bases respectively, with 22 bases between them. In DNA form, the CDR3 reads TGTGCCAGCTCACCAATTGAAGTACAGGGACAAACCATGAACACTGAAGCTTTCTTT. Amino acids: CASSPIEVQGQTMNTEAFF.

This clone has a single count. The chain employs TRBV28 and TRBJ2-7; a weak D match, TRBD2 (5 bases). Trimming took off 3 bases at V and 2 bases at J, with 8 bases between the two ends. CDR1 and CDR2 (germline): MDHEN, SYDVKM. The CDR3 is 13 amino acids. The CDR3 is CASSFGLPYEQYF. The DNA for the CDR3 is TGTGCCAGCAGTTTTGGACTTCCCTACGAGCAGTACTTC.

This rearrangement joins TRBV10-1 to TRBJ1-2; the D gene is possibly TRBD1 (5 bases). CDR1 and CDR2 (germline): WNHNN, SYGVQD (reference sequence). This CDR3 comprises 15 residues. V was pared by 0 bases and J by 7 bases, with 15 bases between. Here the CDR3 DNA reads TGCGCCAGCAGTGAGTCAAGGGGAATGCTAGTTGGCTACACCTTC. Translating gives CASSESRGMLVGYTF.

The V and J genes are TRBV6-5 and TRBJ2-5; the match to TRBD2 covers 8 bases. The closer fit of TRBJ2-7 to the DNA end suggests the J call may be wrong. Germline V gene sequence: CDR1 MNHEY, CDR2 SVGAGI. This CDR3 comprises 15 residues. The CDR3 DNA reads as TGTGCCAGCAGAGTCGGGGGGGCGGGATACTACGAGCAGTACTTC. Residues: CASRVGGAGYYEQYF.

This chain uses TRBV7-9 with TRBJ1-5; 7 nucleotides align to TRBD1. CDR3 length: 15 residues. The V gene end was trimmed by 5 bases and the J gene end by 11 bases; junction bases not matched to a gene: 15. Germline V gene lookup returns CDR1 SEHNR and CDR2 FQNEAQ (reference sequence). CDR3 bases: TGTGCCAGCAGCGAGTGGGACAGCTCCCCGAGGGCCCAGCATTTT. This codes for CASSEWDSSPRAQHF.

V usage is TRBV5-4 and J usage is TRBJ2-2; unclear D gene. Trimming cost V 0 bases and J 4 bases, with 10 bases left between them. The CDR3 contains 15 residues. Germline CDR1 is SGHNT and CDR2 is YYREEE (reference sequence). The CDR3 loop is CASSLDAFPTGELFF. The CDR3 DNA follows: TGTGCCAGCAGCTTGGACGCTTTCCCCACCGGGGAGCTGTTTTTT.

This chain joins TRBV28 and TRBJ2-1; D unclear. Trimming took off 8 bases at V and 0 bases at J, with 11 bases between the two ends. There are 14 residues in the CDR3. Germline V gene lookup returns CDR1 MDHEN and CDR2 SYDVKM. CDR3 amino acids: CASGDFDSYNEQFF. In nucleotides, the CDR3 is TGTGCCAGCGGAGATTTTGACTCCTACAATGAGCAGTTCTTC.

V usage is TRBV5-8 and J usage is TRBJ2-7; D unresolved. CDR1 is SGHTS, CDR2 YDEGEE, per germline. The CDR3 is 10 amino acids. Trimming removed 0 bases from V and 5 bases from J, with 0 bases in between. The CDR3 coding sequence is TGTGCCAGCAGCTTGGACGAGCAGTACGTC. Its protein product is CASSLDEQYV.

V is TRBV11-3 and J is TRBJ2-7; 7 bases map to TRBD2. The CDR3 consists of 13 residues. Losses at the gene ends were 5 bases for V and 5 bases for J; bases not matched to a gene: 6. Germline V CDR1 and CDR2: SGHNT, YENEEA. The chain's CDR3 is CASSGGVLDEQYF. DNA of the CDR3: TGTGCCAGCAGCGGGGGGGTCCTGGACGAGCAGTACTTC.

The rearrangement joins TRBV10-3 to TRBJ2-1, with D possibly matching TRBD2 (5 bases). Trimming took off 1 base at V and 5 bases at J, with 6 bases between the two ends. Germline CDR1 reads ENHRY; CDR2 reads SYGVKD. The CDR3 length is 13 residues. CDR3 protein: CAISEYGNNEQFF. DNA of the CDR3: TGTGCCATCAGTGAGTACGGGAACAATGAGCAGTTCTTC.

This clone has more than one count but fewer than ten. The rearrangement joins TRBV7-2 to TRBJ1-2, with 11 nucleotides matching TRBD1. There are 15 residues in the CDR3. Germline trimming cut 5 bases from V and 5 bases from J; bases unmatched to any gene: 7. The germline gives CDR1 SGHTA, CDR2 FQGNSA. As DNA, the CDR3 is TGTGCCAGCAGCAAAGGACAGGGGGCGGGGTATGGCTACACCTTC. Translated: CASSKGQGAGYGYTF.

The rearrangement links TRBV30 to TRBJ2-3; D is ambiguous. Germline assignment: CDR1 GTSNPN and CDR2 SVGIG (reference sequence). The length of the CDR3 is 19 residues. Trimming shortened V by 3 bases and J by 3 bases, and 28 bases separated the two germline ends. DNA of the CDR3: TGTGCCTGGAGCGAAACATTTATAGGACGAGCCCTGCTTACAGATACGCAGTATTTT. Translation gives CAWSETFIGRALLTDTQYF.

V and J are TRBV27 and TRBJ2-2; weak D call: TRBD2 (5 bases). V lost 3 bases and J 8 bases, leaving 16 bases between the germline ends. From germline, CDR1 is MNHEY and CDR2 SMNVEV (reference sequence). This CDR3 region has 15 residues. The CDR3 spells CASSFFGLREGELFF. The CDR3 DNA reads as TGTGCCAGCAGTTTCTTTGGACTGAGAGAAGGGGAGCTGTTTTTT.

The gene calls are TRBV30 and TRBJ2-7; TRBD2 agrees at 8 bases. There are 13 residues in the CDR3. CDR1 GTSNPN and CDR2 SVGIG come from the germline V gene (reference sequence). V gave up 5 bases and J gave up 3 bases; unmatched junction bases: 6. DNA of the CDR3: TGTGCCTGGGGCAGTAGCGGGATCTACGAGCAGTACTTC. Its translation is CAWGSSGIYEQYF.